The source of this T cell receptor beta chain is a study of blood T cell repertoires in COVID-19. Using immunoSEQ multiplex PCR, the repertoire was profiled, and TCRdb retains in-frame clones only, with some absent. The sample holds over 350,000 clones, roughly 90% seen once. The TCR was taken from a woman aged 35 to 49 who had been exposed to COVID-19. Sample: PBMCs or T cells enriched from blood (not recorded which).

The DNA for the CDR3 is TGCGCCAGCAGCTTGGCCCCCGGGACAGATAATTCACCCCTCCACTTT. Its protein product is CASSLAPGTDNSPLHF. The rearrangement uses TRBV5-1 and TRBJ1-6; 7 nucleotides line up with TRBD1. Germline V CDR1 and CDR2: SGHRS, YFSETQ. V was pared by 0 bases and J by 5 bases, with 5 bases of the junction left unmatched. The CDR3 loop spans 16 amino acids.